This entry concerns a single TCR beta chain. Its specificity is not known. This specimen comes from a study of chemoradiotherapy in HPV16-positive cancers. Study context: Functional T-cell assays on a couple of HPV16-positive patients' cells defined candidate HPV-specific clones and common TCR motifs.

Repertoires were sampled repeatedly during chemoradiotherapy. Only in-frame clones appear in the TCRdb table, and some are missing; sequencing was by immunoSEQ multiplex PCR. Of fewer than 40,000 clones listed, around 92% are singletons. Study results and caveats: Candidate HPV-specific clones and E7-related TCR motifs grew in tumor during treatment.

V was clipped by 3 bases and J by 2 bases, with 14 bases between them. CDR1 and CDR2 (germline): MNHNS, SASEGT. This CDR3 spans 16 amino acids. This chain joins TRBV6-1 and TRBJ1-5; D uncertain. The sequence came from a human donor with HPV-associated anogenital cancer. The specimen was blood, collected from a patient who underwent chemoradiotherapy. The CDR3, as DNA: TGTGCCAGCAGTGATCAGCGGCAGGTTGGCAATCAGCCCCAGCATTTT. Protein sequence: CASSDQRQVGNQPQHF.